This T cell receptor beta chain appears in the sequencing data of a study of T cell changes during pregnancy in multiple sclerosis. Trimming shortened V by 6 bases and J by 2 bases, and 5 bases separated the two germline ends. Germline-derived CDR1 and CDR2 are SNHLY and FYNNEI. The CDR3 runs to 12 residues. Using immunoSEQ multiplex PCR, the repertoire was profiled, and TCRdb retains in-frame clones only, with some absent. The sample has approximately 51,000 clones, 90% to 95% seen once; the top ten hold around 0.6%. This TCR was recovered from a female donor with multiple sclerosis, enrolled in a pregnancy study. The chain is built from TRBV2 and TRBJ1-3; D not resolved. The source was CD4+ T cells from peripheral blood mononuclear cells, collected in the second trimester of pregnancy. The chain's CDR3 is CASRTPGNTIYF. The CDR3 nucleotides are TGTGCCAGCAGAACACCTGGAAACACCATATATTTT.